This TCR beta chain came from a study of T cell clones after liver transplantation. Looking at the study overall: TCRbeta sequencing after a pre-transplant mixed lymphocyte reaction identified graft-donor-reactive clones, later tracked in post-transplant blood. Timepoints were pre-transplant, pre-withdrawal, and after withdrawal was completed or failed.

Sequencing was performed with immunoSEQ multiplex PCR; in TCRdb, only in-frame clones are kept and a portion is missing. Of about 76,000 clones listed, around 78% were seen once; the top ten hold 2.5% to 3.5%. Details on this clone: The antigen remains undetermined.

Whole-study findings and limits: In a couple of subjects, few donor cells limited the measurable donor-reactive repertoire.

Sorting of unstimulated PBMCs yielded separate CD3+CD4+ and CD3+CD8+ fractions. The receptor comes from a human patient who received a liver transplant. Some T cells may be transferred from the graft donor. The sample here was CD4+ T cells from blood, taken at the 22-month timepoint.

The CDR3 sequence is CAWSKGTGGHQPQHF. In nucleotides, the CDR3 is TGTGCCTGGAGTAAAGGGACAGGGGGACATCAGCCCCAGCATTTT. The chain uses TRBV30 and TRBJ1-5, with TRBD1 matching over 11 bases. J gave up 5 bases and V 2 bases, and 5 bases lay outside the gene matches. The CDR3 covers 15 residues. In germline, CDR1 is GTSNPN, CDR2 SVGIG (reference sequence).